The 23 T cell receptor beta chains in this list originate from one sample, sequenced in a study of blood T cell repertoires in COVID-19. Using immunoSEQ multiplex PCR, the repertoire was profiled, and TCRdb retains in-frame clones only, with some absent. The top ten hold roughly 1.2% of the sample, which has some 380,000 clones, roughly 80% seen once. Sequencing was carried out using peripheral blood. The receptors were sampled from a human donor with acute or convalescent COVID-19. The donor label of this sample is uncertain.

The chain combines TRBV6-6 with TRBJ1-1, with 7 bases identical to TRBD1. Germline V lookup: CDR1 MNHNY, CDR2 SVGAGI (reference sequence). The CDR3 loop spans 12 amino acids. V lost 6 bases and J lost 11; bases outside the gene matches: 9. CDR3 DNA: TGTGCCAGCAGACTCGGAGGACAGGCGGCTTTCTTT. The encoded protein is CASRLGGQAAFF.

The chain carries TRBV29-1 and TRBJ1-2; D perhaps matches TRBD1 (6 bases). CDR1 SQVTM and CDR2 ANQGSEA come from the germline V gene. V was cut by 5 bases and J by 7 bases, with 14 bases left in between. There are 12 residues in the CDR3. In nucleotides, the CDR3 is TGCAGCGTTCGTGGGGGCTCCCTTGGCTACACCTTC. This gives the protein CSVRGGSLGYTF.

The rearrangement joins TRBV7-8 to TRBJ2-1, with 10 bases lining up with TRBD1. Per germline, CDR1 SGHVS and CDR2 FQNEAQ. V was clipped by 5 bases and J by 4 bases; unmatched bases: 11. The CDR3 is 17 residues long. As DNA, the CDR3 is TGTGCCAGCAGCCTCCGCCTCGACAGGGGGCTATACAATGAGCAGTTCTTC. Amino acid sequence: CASSLRLDRGLYNEQFF.

V is TRBV5-4 and J is TRBJ1-2; D call uncertain. This CDR3 has 15 residues. V shed 4 bases and J shed 4 bases, with 17 bases lying between them. Germline CDR1 and CDR2: SGHNT and YYREEE (reference sequence). CDR3 sequence: CASSLDGGTTYGYTF. As DNA, the CDR3 is TGTGCCAGCAGCCTGGACGGCGGAACGACCTATGGCTACACCTTC.

Points on this clone: At one boundary the junction diverges from the germline segment, which might be a read error. Other DNA sequences of this sample code for an identical CDR3. Written as DNA, the CDR3 is TGTGCCAGCAGTATAAGCCAGGGGTGGACACCCCTCCACTTT. Its translation: CASSISQGWTPLHF. The chain recombines TRBV19 with TRBJ1-6, with D possibly TRBD1 on 6 matching bases. Germline V gene data show CDR1 as LNHDA and CDR2 as SQIVND (reference sequence). The CDR3 runs to 14 residues.

The CDR3 region has the DNA TGTGCCAGCAGGACAGGGGGCTACAATGAGCAGTTCTTC. It yields the protein CASRTGGYNEQFF. This chain links TRBV2 with TRBJ2-1, with TRBD1 identical over 9 bases. CDR3 length equals 13 residues. Germline trimming cut 6 bases from V and 3 bases from J; bases unmatched to any gene: 0. The germline CDR1 and CDR2 sequences are SNHLY and FYNNEI.

The rearrangement uses TRBV2 and TRBJ1-2; the D is unclear. With 1 base removed from V and 5 bases from J, the gap between germline ends came to 8 bases. This CDR3 has 13 amino acids. Per the germline V gene, CDR1 is SNHLY and CDR2 is FYNNEI. This chain's CDR3 is CASSEEAVYGYTF. In nucleotides, the CDR3 is TGTGCCAGCAGTGAAGAAGCCGTTTATGGCTACACCTTC.

CDR3 sequence reads: CASSFNPANYGYTF. In DNA form, the CDR3 reads TGTGCCAGCAGCTTCAATCCGGCTAACTATGGCTACACCTTC. The chain carries TRBV7-2 and TRBJ1-2; the D is unclear. In germline, CDR1 is SGHTA, CDR2 FQGNSA. The germline V and J ends were trimmed by 3 bases and 0 bases, with 8 bases remaining between them. This CDR3 spans 14 amino acids. Drawing the rest from reference TRBV7-2 and TRBJ1-2, the complete variable domain is GAGVSQSPSNKVTEKGKDVELRCDPISGHTALYWYRQSLGQGLEFLIYFQGNSAPDKSGLPSDRFSAERTGGSVSTLTIQRTQQEDSAVYLCASSFNPANYGYTFGSGTRLTVV.

This chain links TRBV18 with TRBJ1-1; D is ambiguous. The V and J ends lost 3 bases and 1 base respectively, with 12 bases between them. This CDR3 contains 15 residues. Germline-derived CDR1 and CDR2 are KGHSH and LQKENI. CDR3 DNA sequence: TGTGCCAGCTCACCCGGCGCGGCTGGGAACACTGAAGCTTTCTTT. It encodes CASSPGAAGNTEAFF.

The rearrangement links TRBV27 to TRBJ2-1, with 8 bases aligning to TRBD2. V gave up 6 bases and J gave up 7 bases; unmatched junction bases: 11. Germline V gives CDR1 MNHEY, CDR2 SMNVEV (reference sequence). CDR3 length equals 15 residues. The CDR3 is CASSRAGEMGNEQFF. The CDR3 DNA reads as TGTGCCAGCAGCAGAGCGGGAGAGATGGGTAATGAGCAGTTCTTC.

The chain couples TRBV10-1 to TRBJ1-1; tentatively, D is TRBD1 (6 bases). The V end lost 10 bases, the J end lost 1 base, and 25 bases lay between the germline ends. This CDR3 has 17 residues. Germline loops: CDR1 WNHNN, CDR2 SYGVQD (reference sequence). CDR3 DNA sequence: TGCGCCACTAACTCCGGGACACAGCCCTCTTGGAACACTGAAGCTTTCTTT. Translation: CATNSGTQPSWNTEAFF.

As for this clone: Other DNA sequences within the sample encode an identical CDR3. The J gene is TRBJ2-7, the V gene TRBV3-1 (or the pseudogene TRBV3-2); D remains unclear. V was shortened by 5 bases and J by 1 base, with 6 bases between the two germline ends. The CDR3 totals 12 residues. Germline V gene lookup returns CDR1 LGHDT and CDR2 YNNKEL (reference sequence). The CDR3 DNA sequence: TGTGCCAGCAGCAGGAGTTCCTACGAGCAGTACTTC. It is translated as CASSRSSYEQYF.

To note about this clone: The sample has other DNA sequences that encode this CDR3 too. The chain is built from TRBV18 and TRBJ1-1, with 7 bases that match TRBD1. The length of the CDR3 is 12 residues. The junction had 0 bases not matched to a gene; V was cut back by 3 bases and J by 5 bases. CDR1 and CDR2 from the germline V gene are KGHSH and LQKENI. The CDR3 DNA reads TGTGCCAGCTCACCGACAGGGACTGAAGCTTTCTTT. Its protein product is CASSPTGTEAFF.

The chain combines TRBV6-6 with TRBJ1-1; D remains unclear. V lost 7 bases and J lost 4, with 7 bases in between. CDR3 length: 11 amino acids. Germline-derived CDR1 and CDR2 are MNHNY and SVGAGI (reference sequence). This CDR3 is CASTRLTEAFF. Written as DNA, the CDR3 is TGTGCCAGCACTCGCCTCACTGAAGCTTTCTTT.

In DNA form, the CDR3 reads TGTGCCAGCAGTTCCACAGGGGGAACAAGATCCTATAATTCACCCCTCCACTTT. This sequence encodes CASSSTGGTRSYNSPLHF. The chain couples TRBV28 to TRBJ1-6; 8 nucleotides align to TRBD1. V lost 4 bases to trimming and J lost 1 base; unmatched junction nucleotides: 9. The germline V gene has CDR1 MDHEN and CDR2 SYDVKM. The CDR3 has 18 residues.

The V gene is TRBV28, the J gene TRBJ1-5; TRBD1 matches at 9 bases. This CDR3 contains 16 residues. Unmatched junction bases numbered 5, after V lost 4 bases and J lost 1 base. Germline values: CDR1 MDHEN, CDR2 SYDVKM. CDR3 protein: CASSSFGTGSNQPQHF. CDR3 in DNA: TGTGCCAGCAGTTCCTTCGGGACAGGGAGCAATCAGCCCCAGCATTTT.

CDR3 coding DNA: TGCGCCAGCAGCTACCTCCGGGGAGGGGGGAACACTGAAGCTTTCTTT. The encoded protein is CASSYLRGGGNTEAFF. The chain has TRBV5-1 and TRBJ1-1, with D possibly TRBD1 on 6 matching bases. Germline assignment: CDR1 SGHRS and CDR2 YFSETQ. V was cut by 3 bases and J by 1 base, with 16 bases left in between. This CDR3 is 16 amino acids long.

The V gene is TRBV5-1, the J gene TRBJ2-1, with TRBD2 matching over 9 bases. The CDR3 covers 15 residues. Germline CDR1 is SGHRS and CDR2 is YFSETQ. V trimming: 0 bases; J trimming: 9 bases; junction bases outside the gene matches: 7. The DNA of the CDR3 is TGCGCCAGCAGCTTGGTTAGCGGGAGAGGCAGTGAGCAGTTCTTC. This codes for CASSLVSGRGSEQFF.

Details on this clone: Additional DNA sequences in this sample encode the identical CDR3. This chain links TRBV28 with TRBJ1-1; perhaps TRBD1 as D (6 bases). Trimming left V 6 bases short and J 1 base short, with 15 bases between. Per the germline V gene, CDR1 is MDHEN and CDR2 is SYDVKM. The CDR3 runs to 15 residues. The CDR3 DNA is TGTGCCAGCAGCCTAGGGGGGGTTGGGAACACTGAAGCTTTCTTT. Its protein is CASSLGGVGNTEAFF.

The chain recombines TRBV25-1 with TRBJ2-1; D is undetermined. There are 14 residues in the CDR3. V dropped 5 bases and J dropped 8 bases, with 16 bases sitting between them. The germline CDR1 and CDR2 sequences are MGHDK and SYGVNS. The CDR3 region is CASSSSQDVDEQFF. The DNA for the CDR3 is TGTGCCAGCAGTTCATCCCAGGATGTCGATGAGCAGTTCTTC.

The chain couples TRBV11-2 to TRBJ1-3, with TRBD1 identical over 7 bases. The CDR3 covers 14 residues. V lost 0 bases, J lost 10 bases, and 6 bases stayed unmatched. The V gene's germline CDR1 is SGHAT and CDR2 FQNNGV. The CDR3 spells CASSLDRDSRTIYF. CDR3 nucleotide sequence: TGTGCCAGCAGCTTAGATCGGGACAGCCGTACCATATATTTT.

The chain combines TRBV27 with TRBJ1-2; a weak D match, TRBD1 (6 bases). CDR1 MNHEY and CDR2 SMNVEV come from the germline V gene (reference sequence). The CDR3 loop spans 13 amino acids. Trimming took 3 bases from V and 4 from J, leaving 9 bases between them. In DNA, the CDR3 is TGTGCCAGCAGTTTCACAGGGCCCTATGGCTACACCTTC. It specifies CASSFTGPYGYTF.

This clone has only one observation. The chain has TRBV5-6 and TRBJ1-3; D unresolved. The germline V and J ends were trimmed by 4 bases and 4 bases, with 12 bases remaining between them. Germline V gene sequence: CDR1 SGHDT, CDR2 YYEEEE. The CDR3 covers 14 residues. The CDR3 sequence is CASSPRFVGNTIYF. The CDR3 nucleotides read TGTGCCAGCAGCCCCCGGTTCGTCGGAAACACCATATATTTT.